These T cell receptor beta chains were read from a single sample in a study of shared clonotypes between healthy human individuals. Here immunoSEQ multiplex PCR was the method, and the copy in TCRdb shows in-frame clones only, minus some. The repertoire has 2 million to 2.5 million clones, 85% to 95% of them found once; the top ten carry roughly 0.13%. Sequences were obtained from naive CD4+ T cells sorted from blood. Source of these receptors: a young man in good health. CDR3s include the opening cysteine and the closing phenylalanine or tryptophan. The D gene is left open where the match is weak. Rows give clone size only sometimes, using once, few, many, or a class for an expanded clone.

d_call,v_call,j_call,clone_size,cdr3_aa,cdr3_nt
-,TRBV6-5,TRBJ2-7,-,CASSYSDVYSYEQYF,TGTGCCAGCAGTTACTCCGACGTTTACTCCTACGAGCAGTACTTC
-,TRBV6-1,TRBJ1-1,-,CASSSTRNTEAFF,TGTGCCAGCAGTAGCACCAGGAACACTGAAGCTTTCTTT
-,TRBV7-7,TRBJ2-2,-,CASKVLPYTGELFF,TGTGCAAGCAAGGTGTTACCCTACACCGGGGAGCTGTTTTTT
-,TRBV30,TRBJ1-1,-,CAWSVGGIVLNTEAFF,TGTGCCTGGAGTGTCGGGGGTATAGTATTGAACACTGAAGCTTTCTTT
-,TRBV7-9,TRBJ2-3,-,CASRLDTGVTDTQYF,TGTGCCAGCCGCCTCGATACTGGGGTCACAGATACGCAGTATTTT
-,TRBV7-9,TRBJ2-6,-,CASTRGGTLNSGANVLTF,TGTGCCAGCACTCGAGGGGGGACACTGAACTCTGGGGCCAACGTCCTGACTTTC
-,TRBV7-9,TRBJ1-1,-,CASSSQGRQREAFF,TGTGCCAGCAGCTCCCAAGGACGACAGCGTGAAGCTTTCTTT
-,TRBV6-1,TRBJ2-7,-,CASTRSKPYEQYF,TGTGCCAGCACACGTTCGAAGCCCTACGAGCAGTACTTC
-,TRBV4-1,TRBJ1-2,-,CASSQDNSWGYTF,TGCGCCAGCAGCCAAGATAACAGTTGGGGCTACACCTTC
-,TRBV6-6,TRBJ2-2,-,CASSYSQGPGELFF,TGTGCCAGCAGTTACTCGCAGGGTCCCGGGGAGCTGTTTTTT
-,TRBV2,TRBJ1-5,-,CAGGQGNNQPQHF,TGTGCCGGAGGTCAGGGGAACAATCAGCCCCAGCATTTT
-,TRBV19,TRBJ2-1,-,CASSILAYNEQFF,TGTGCCAGTAGTATTCTCGCGTACAATGAGCAGTTCTTC
-,TRBV5-6,TRBJ1-6,-,CASSGRANSPLHF,TGTGCCAGCAGCGGACGGGCCAATTCACCCCTCCACTTT
TRBD2,TRBV5-4,TRBJ2-1,-,CASSSTGTSGNNEQFF,TGTGCCAGCAGCTCCACCGGGACTAGCGGGAACAATGAGCAGTTCTTC
-,TRBV6-5,TRBJ1-4,-,CASSYFASNEKLFF,TGTGCCAGCAGTTACTTTGCATCCAATGAAAAACTGTTTTTT
-,TRBV5-3,TRBJ2-7,-,CARSLGPVSGQYF,TGTGCCAGAAGCTTGGGCCCCGTATCTGGCCAGTACTTC
TRBD1,TRBV5-1,TRBJ2-7,-,CASSLTGTGAYEQYF,TGTGCCAGCAGCTTGACCGGGACAGGGGCCTACGAGCAGTACTTC
-,TRBV11-2,TRBJ2-3,-,CASSPVYGGTQYF,TGTGCCAGCAGCCCAGTTTACGGCGGTACGCAGTATTTT
TRBD2,TRBV5-1,TRBJ2-3,-,CASSTLLAGTTDTQYF,TGCGCCAGCAGCACCCTACTAGCGGGAACGACAGATACGCAGTATTTT
-,TRBV7-6,TRBJ2-7,-,CASSDSSRQGGYEQYF,TGTGCCAGCAGCGATAGCAGCCGCCAGGGGGGGTACGAGCAGTACTTC
TRBD1,TRBV18,TRBJ2-7,once,CASSPKDRFEQYF,TGTGCCAGCTCACCCAAGGACAGGTTCGAGCAGTACTTC
-,TRBV7-8,TRBJ1-5,-,CASSLGGRVGKSNQPQHF,TGTGCCAGCAGCTTAGGTGGCAGGGTGGGAAAGAGCAATCAGCCCCAGCATTTT
-,TRBV30,TRBJ1-1,-,CAWTPGGSKAFF,TGTGCCTGGACCCCCGGGGGGTCGAAGGCTTTCTTT
-,TRBV11-2,TRBJ1-6,-,CAVGSSYNSPLHF,TGTGCCGTCGGGAGCTCCTATAATTCACCCCTCCACTTT
-,TRBV9,TRBJ1-4,once,CASSRDPALRSEKLFF,TGTGCCAGCAGCCGGGACCCTGCCCTCAGGTCTGAAAAACTGTTTTTT
-,TRBV28,TRBJ1-1,-,CASRTTRAEAFF,TGTGCCAGCAGAACAACCAGGGCTGAAGCTTTCTTT
-,TRBV6-6,TRBJ1-2,-,CVSTPGGSFYGYTF,TGTGTCAGCACCCCCGGGGGCTCTTTCTATGGCTACACCTTC
TRBD1,TRBV18,TRBJ2-1,-,CASSKGQGPADETYNEQFF,TGTGCCAGCTCAAAGGGACAGGGCCCCGCCGACGAGACCTACAATGAGCAGTTCTTC
-,TRBV27,TRBJ1-5,once,CASRTSREANQPQHF,TGTGCCAGCAGAACGTCCAGGGAGGCCAATCAGCCCCAGCATTTT
-,TRBV5-1,TRBJ2-3,-,CASQATDLGGDTQYF,TGCGCCAGTCAAGCCACGGACCTCGGGGGAGATACGCAGTATTTT
TRBD2,TRBV30,TRBJ2-3,-,CAFGRGATISAQYF,TGTGCCTTTGGGCGGGGGGCTACAATAAGCGCGCAGTATTTT
TRBD1,TRBV18,TRBJ1-5,-,CASSSPGQGSGQPQHF,TGTGCCAGCTCATCACCGGGACAGGGGTCGGGTCAGCCCCAGCATTTT
TRBD2,TRBV27,TRBJ2-7,once,CASSSSGTGGYEQYF,TGTGCCAGCAGTTCCTCCGGGACGGGGGGCTACGAGCAGTACTTC
-,TRBV27,TRBJ1-5,once,CASSFVGASNQPQHF,TGTGCCAGCAGTTTTGTAGGGGCAAGCAATCAGCCCCAGCATTTT
TRBD1,TRBV27,TRBJ1-2,-,CASSSGTGTYGYTF,TGTGCCAGCAGTTCCGGGACAGGGACCTATGGCTACACCTTC
-,TRBV11-2,TRBJ2-7,-,CASSRLTNSYEQYF,TGTGCCAGCAGCCGACTGACAAACTCCTACGAGCAGTACTTC
-,TRBV7-2,TRBJ2-4,-,CASSRGVENIQYF,TGTGCCAGCAGCCGAGGCGTGGAAAACATTCAGTACTTC
-,TRBV2,TRBJ1-2,-,CASSGRSKIHGYTF,TGTGCCAGCAGTGGGAGATCCAAGATTCATGGCTACACCTTC
-,TRBV7-9,TRBJ1-6,-,CASSFDFISPLHF,TGTGCCAGCAGCTTCGACTTTATTTCACCCCTCCACTTT
-,TRBV11-2,TRBJ2-3,-,CASSFHSSRPWDTQYF,TGTGCCAGCAGCTTCCACTCCAGCCGACCCTGGGATACGCAGTATTTT
TRBD1,TRBV6-5,TRBJ2-1,-,CASSLDRVEQFF,TGTGCCAGCAGCCTAGACAGGGTTGAGCAGTTCTTC
-,TRBV18,TRBJ2-2,-,CASSWITLNTGELFF,TGTGCCAGCTCCTGGATAACCCTGAACACCGGGGAGCTGTTTTTT
-,TRBV5-1,TRBJ2-6,-,CASSEGSGANVLTF,TGCGCCAGCTCCGAGGGGTCTGGGGCCAACGTCCTGACTTTC
-,TRBV7-2,TRBJ1-6,few,CASSSPGAANSPLHF,TGTGCCAGCAGCTCCCCAGGGGCTGCTAATTCACCCCTCCACTTT
TRBD1,TRBV6-1,TRBJ1-4,once,CASSGPGTANEKLFF,TGTGCCAGCAGTGGACCCGGGACAGCTAATGAAAAACTGTTTTTT
-,TRBV5-1,TRBJ1-1,-,CASSLTGLDNTEAFF,TGCGCCAGCAGCCTTACAGGGCTTGATAACACTGAAGCTTTCTTT
-,TRBV6-4,TRBJ2-4,-,CASSAAVGNIQYF,TGTGCCAGCAGTGCAGCTGTAGGGAACATTCAGTACTTC
-,TRBV7-2,TRBJ2-7,few,CASSRLELPYEQYF,TGTGCCAGCAGCAGGCTAGAGCTTCCCTACGAGCAGTACTTC
TRBD2,TRBV7-2,TRBJ2-3,-,CASSSTSGADTQYF,TGTGCCAGCAGCTCCACTAGCGGGGCAGATACGCAGTATTTT
-,TRBV6-5,TRBJ2-1,-,CASSYEASSSYNEQFF,TGTGCCAGCAGTTACGAGGCGTCGAGCTCCTACAATGAGCAGTTCTTC